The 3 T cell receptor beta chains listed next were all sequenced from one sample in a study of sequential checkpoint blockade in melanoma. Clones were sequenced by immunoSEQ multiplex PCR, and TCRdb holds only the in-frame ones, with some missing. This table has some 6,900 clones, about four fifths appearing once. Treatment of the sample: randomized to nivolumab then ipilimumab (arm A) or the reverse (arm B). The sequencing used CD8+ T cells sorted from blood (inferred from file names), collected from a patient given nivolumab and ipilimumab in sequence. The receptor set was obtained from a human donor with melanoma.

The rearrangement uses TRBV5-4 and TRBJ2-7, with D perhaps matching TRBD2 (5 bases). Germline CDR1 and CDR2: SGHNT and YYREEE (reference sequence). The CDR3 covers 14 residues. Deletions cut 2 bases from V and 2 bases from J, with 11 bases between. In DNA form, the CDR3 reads TGTGCCAGCAGCTTCGCGGGTATCGCCTACGAGCAGTACTTC. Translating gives CASSFAGIAYEQYF. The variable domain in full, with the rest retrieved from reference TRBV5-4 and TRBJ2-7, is ETGVTQSPTHLIKTRGQQVTLRCSSQSGHNTVSWYQQALGQGPQFIFQYYREEENGRGNFPPRFSGLQFPNYSSELNVNALELDDSALYLCASSFAGIAYEQYFGPGTRLTVT.

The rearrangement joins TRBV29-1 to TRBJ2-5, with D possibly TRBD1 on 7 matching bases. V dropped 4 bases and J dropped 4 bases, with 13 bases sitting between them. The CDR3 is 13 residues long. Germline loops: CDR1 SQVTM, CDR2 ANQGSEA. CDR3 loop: CSVVSGGGETQYF. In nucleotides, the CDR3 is TGCAGCGTTGTATCAGGGGGAGGAGAGACCCAGTACTTC.

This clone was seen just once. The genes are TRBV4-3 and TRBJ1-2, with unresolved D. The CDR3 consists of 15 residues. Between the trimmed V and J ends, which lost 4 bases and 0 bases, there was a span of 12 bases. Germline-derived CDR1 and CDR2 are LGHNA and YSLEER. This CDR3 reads CASSPYRTANYGYTF. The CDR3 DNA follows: TGCGCCAGCAGCCCCTATAGAACAGCTAACTATGGCTACACCTTC.